The 18 T cell receptor beta chains below come from one sample, sequenced in a study of control samples from healthy donors and cancer patients. TCRdb keeps only in-frame clones here, not all; method: immunoSEQ multiplex PCR. The sample holds about 92,000 clones, 82% seen once. The sequencing sample was made of blood. These receptor sequences come from a woman aged 55-70 years in good health.

This clone was recorded a few times. The chain combines TRBV6-2 or TRBV6-3 with TRBJ1-5; a possible D gene is TRBD1 (5 bases). CDR3 size: 17 residues. The ends were cut back, 6 bases at V and 0 bases at J, with 18 bases in the middle. The germline V gene has CDR1 MNHEY and CDR2 SVGEGT. CDR3 in amino acids: CASSSTDSTYSNQPQHF. In DNA, the CDR3 is TGTGCCAGCAGCTCCACCGACAGTACCTATAGCAATCAGCCCCAGCATTTT.

The rearrangement joins TRBV5-6 to TRBJ2-1; D not resolved. The germline CDR1 and CDR2 sequences are SGHDT and YYEEEE. The CDR3 has 11 residues. Trimming took 3 bases from V and 2 from J, leaving 0 bases between them. The CDR3 is CASSSYNEQFF. CDR3 DNA: TGTGCCAGCAGCTCCTACAATGAGCAGTTCTTC.

The rearrangement joins TRBV19 to TRBJ2-3, with 10 bases identical to TRBD2. With V trimmed by 4 bases and J by 2 bases, 3 bases remained unmatched. The CDR3 loop spans 15 amino acids. Looked up from germline, CDR1 is LNHDA and CDR2 is SQIVND (reference sequence). The DNA for the CDR3 is TGTGCCAGTAGTAAACTAGCGGGAAACACAGATACGCAGTATTTT. Protein sequence: CASSKLAGNTDTQYF.

The V gene is TRBV6-5, the J gene TRBJ2-7; 8 bases are a match to TRBD1. Trimming took 5 bases from V and 4 from J; bases not matched to a gene: 4. Germline assignment: CDR1 MNHEY and CDR2 SVGAGI. The CDR3 totals 13 residues. CDR3 protein: CASSQGARYEQYF. The CDR3 nucleotides read TGTGCCAGCAGTCAGGGGGCGCGGTACGAGCAGTACTTC.

The sample holds one count of this clone. This sequence joins TRBV6-5 and TRBJ2-7; D might be TRBD2 (5 bases). The CDR3 has 14 amino acids. V lost 8 bases and J 2 bases, leaving 16 bases between the germline ends. CDR1 and CDR2 from the germline V gene are MNHEY and SVGAGI. DNA of the CDR3: TGTGCCAGCGGCACTAGTCTCCTAACCTACGAGCAGTACTTC. It encodes CASGTSLLTYEQYF.

This chain joins TRBV19 and TRBJ1-5; D is uncertain. Germline-derived CDR1 and CDR2 are LNHDA and SQIVND (reference sequence). The CDR3 covers 13 residues. V gave up 0 bases and J gave up 4 bases, with 4 bases separating them. The CDR3 DNA reads as TGTGCCAGTAGTATAGAGGGGAATCAGCCCCAGCATTTT. Residues: CASSIEGNQPQHF.

This chain uses TRBV5-6 with TRBJ1-2; tentatively, D is TRBD1 (5 bases). Germline CDR1 and CDR2: SGHDT and YYEEEE. The CDR3 runs to 12 residues. V lost 6 bases and J 8 bases, leaving 14 bases between the germline ends. The DNA of the CDR3 is TGTGCCAGCAAAGAGGGACCAGGAGGCTACACCTTC. It translates to CASKEGPGGYTF.

This clone came up once. The chain links TRBV7-2 to TRBJ2-5; no firm D call. The V gene lost 6 bases and the J gene lost 4 bases, with 15 bases spanning the gap. The CDR3 has 14 amino acids. The germline V gene has CDR1 SGHTA and CDR2 FQGNSA. The CDR3 spells CASSPGRTPETQYF. In DNA form, the CDR3 reads TGTGCCAGCAGTCCTGGCAGGACCCCAGAGACCCAGTACTTC. Full variable domain (missing parts from reference TRBV7-2 and TRBJ2-5): GAGVSQSPSNKVTEKGKDVELRCDPISGHTALYWYRQSLGQGLEFLIYFQGNSAPDKSGLPSDRFSAERTGGSVSTLTIQRTQQEDSAVYLCASSPGRTPETQYFGPGTRLLVL.

This chain uses TRBV19 with TRBJ2-7; 7 bases are shared with TRBD1. Trimming removed 5 bases from V and 3 bases from J; junction bases left unmatched: 7. The CDR3 has 14 residues. Germline CDR1 reads LNHDA; CDR2 reads SQIVND (reference sequence). In nucleotides, the CDR3 is TGTGCCAGTAGTTCCCGGGACAGAGGCTACGAGCAGTACTTC. It encodes CASSSRDRGYEQYF.

This rearrangement joins TRBV2 to TRBJ2-5; maybe TRBD1 (6 bases). The V gene's germline CDR1 is SNHLY and CDR2 FYNNEI. Deletions cut 3 bases from V and 0 bases from J, with 8 bases between. CDR3 size: 14 residues. The chain's CDR3 is CASSDQGNQETQYF. In DNA, the CDR3 is TGTGCCAGCAGTGATCAGGGGAACCAAGAGACCCAGTACTTC. Filled out from reference TRBV2 and TRBJ2-5, the complete variable domain reads EPEVTQTPSHQVTQMGQEVILRCVPISNHLYFYWYRQILGQKVEFLVSFYNNEISEKSEIFDDQFSVERPDGSNFTLKIRSTKLEDSAMYFCASSDQGNQETQYFGPGTRLLVL.

The V call is TRBV19, the J call TRBJ1-3; D ambiguous. The CDR3 has 14 residues. V dropped 7 bases and J dropped 2 bases, with 12 bases sitting between them. Germline CDR1 reads LNHDA; CDR2 reads SQIVND (reference sequence). In DNA form, the CDR3 reads TGTGCCAGTACCCCCCAAAGGGCTGGAAACACCATATATTTT. Its protein is CASTPQRAGNTIYF.

CDR3 in DNA: TGTGCCAGCAAAAGGTCCGCTGAGACCCAGTACTTC. It yields the protein CASKRSAETQYF. The genes are TRBV6-5 and TRBJ2-5; no clear D. Germline V lookup: CDR1 MNHEY, CDR2 SVGAGI. V lost 7 bases, J lost 5 bases, and 11 bases lay in between. The CDR3 length is 12 residues.

The chain has TRBV19 and TRBJ2-7; D may be TRBD2 (5 bases). V lost 5 bases, J lost 2 bases, and 7 bases lay in between. Germline CDR1 is LNHDA and CDR2 is SQIVND (reference sequence). CDR3 length: 12 residues. The CDR3 DNA is TGTGCCAGTAGTCCCGGGACCTACGAGCAGTACTTC. Translation gives CASSPGTYEQYF.

The chain employs TRBV4-1 and TRBJ2-7; 9 nucleotides match TRBD1. V shed 5 bases and J 2 bases; nucleotides not matched to a gene: 10. Germline CDR1 reads MGHRA; CDR2 reads YSYEKL. The CDR3 loop spans 16 amino acids. This CDR3 reads CASSSLLGQGTYEQYF. The DNA of the CDR3 is TGCGCCAGCAGCTCACTGCTCGGACAGGGGACCTACGAGCAGTACTTC.

The V and J genes are TRBV3-1 (or the pseudogene TRBV3-2) and TRBJ1-5; D possibly corresponds to TRBD1 (5 bases). Trimming shortened V by 5 bases and J by 0 bases, and 23 bases separated the two germline ends. Germline values: CDR1 LGHDT, CDR2 YNNKEL (reference sequence). The CDR3 has 19 amino acids. DNA for the CDR3: TGTGCCAGCAGCTGCCGGGGCTCGGGGCAGAGATATAGCAATCAGCCCCAGCATTTT. Translating gives CASSCRGSGQRYSNQPQHF.

This sequence joins TRBV9 and TRBJ2-3; D possibly corresponds to TRBD1 (5 bases). The CDR3 is made up of 15 amino acids. V lost 4 bases and J lost 2, with 14 bases in between. CDR1 is SGDLS and CDR2 is YYNGEE in the germline V gene. The DNA of the CDR3 is TGTGCCAGCAGCAGGGGTCCACCCGTCACAGATACGCAGTATTTT. It specifies CASSRGPPVTDTQYF.

The rearrangement joins TRBV9 to TRBJ1-5, with a weak D call TRBD1 (6 bases). The V gene's germline CDR1 is SGDLS and CDR2 YYNGEE. There are 14 residues in the CDR3. The germline V and J ends were trimmed by 1 base and 7 bases, with 12 bases remaining between them. The CDR3 reads CASSVQGSGQPQHF. The CDR3 region has the DNA TGTGCCAGCAGCGTACAGGGGTCGGGGCAGCCCCAGCATTTT.

The rearrangement joins TRBV11-3 to TRBJ2-2; D is tentatively TRBD1 or TRBD2 (5 bases each). Trimming pared 4 bases from V and 0 bases from J, leaving 9 bases between. Germline CDR1 SGHNT, CDR2 YENEEA. This CDR3 region has 15 residues. CDR3 DNA sequence: TGTGCCAGCAGCTCCGGGACGGCGAACACCGGGGAGCTGTTTTTT. Its translation is CASSSGTANTGELFF.